This entry describes one T cell receptor (beta chain). These data belong to a study of T cell changes during pregnancy in multiple sclerosis. Using immunoSEQ multiplex PCR, the repertoire was profiled, and TCRdb retains in-frame clones only, with some absent. The sample comprises under 65,000 clones, around 90% of which are singletons, and 0.5% rests with the top ten. Looked up from germline, CDR1 is MNHEY and CDR2 is SMNVEV (reference sequence). V gave up 3 bases and J gave up 0 bases, with 9 bases separating them. The CDR3 runs to 14 residues. Sequencing used CD4+ T cells from peripheral blood mononuclear cells, obtained in the third trimester of pregnancy. The chain combines TRBV27 with TRBJ2-7, with D possibly matching TRBD2 (5 bases). This clonotype was obtained from a female donor with multiple sclerosis, enrolled in a pregnancy study. CDR3 region: CASSFSRDSYEQYF. In DNA form, the CDR3 reads TGTGCCAGCAGTTTTTCGAGGGACTCCTACGAGCAGTACTTC.